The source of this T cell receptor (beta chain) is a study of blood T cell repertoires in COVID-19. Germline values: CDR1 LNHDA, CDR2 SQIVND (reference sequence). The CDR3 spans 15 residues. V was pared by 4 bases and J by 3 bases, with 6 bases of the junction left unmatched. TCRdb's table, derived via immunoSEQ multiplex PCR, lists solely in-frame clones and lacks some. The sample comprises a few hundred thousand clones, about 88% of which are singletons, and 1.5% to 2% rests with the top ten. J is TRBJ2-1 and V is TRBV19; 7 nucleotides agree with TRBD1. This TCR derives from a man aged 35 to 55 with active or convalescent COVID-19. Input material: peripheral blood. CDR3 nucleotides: TGTGCCAGTAGTAGCCAGGGGGATCTCTACAATGAGCAGTTCTTC. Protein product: CASSSQGDLYNEQFF.